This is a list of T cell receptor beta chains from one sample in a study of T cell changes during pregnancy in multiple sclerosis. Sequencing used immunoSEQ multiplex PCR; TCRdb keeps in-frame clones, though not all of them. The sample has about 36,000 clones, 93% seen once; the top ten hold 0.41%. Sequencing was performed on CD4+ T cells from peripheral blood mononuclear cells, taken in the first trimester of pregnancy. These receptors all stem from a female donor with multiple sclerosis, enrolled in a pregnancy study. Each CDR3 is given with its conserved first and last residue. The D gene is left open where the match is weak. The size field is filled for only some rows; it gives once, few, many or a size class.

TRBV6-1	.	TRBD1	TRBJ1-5	TGTGCCAGCAGTAGAGCAGGGGGCGATCAGCCCCAGCATTTT	CASSRAGGDQPQHF
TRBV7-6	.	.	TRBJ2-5	TGTGCCAGCAGCTTTAGTTTGGGCGTCCGAGAGACCCAGTACTTC	CASSFSLGVRETQYF
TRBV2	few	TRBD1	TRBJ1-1	TGTGCCAGCAGTGAGGGAGACAGGGTATCTGGAGCTTTCTTT	CASSEGDRVSGAFF
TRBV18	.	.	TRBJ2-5	TGTGCCAGCTCACCTACGGTCCTGGAGACCCAGTACTTC	CASSPTVLETQYF
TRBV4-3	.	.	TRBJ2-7	TGCGCCAGCAGCCAAGATATTACGGGAAACTACGAGCAGTACTTC	CASSQDITGNYEQYF
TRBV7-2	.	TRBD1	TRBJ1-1	TGTGCCAGCAGTTCACAGGGGGTTGGCACTGAAGCTTTCTTT	CASSSQGVGTEAFF
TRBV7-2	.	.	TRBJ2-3	TGTGCCAGCAGCTTAAGAGCTCCCTCCACAGATACGCAGTATTTT	CASSLRAPSTDTQYF
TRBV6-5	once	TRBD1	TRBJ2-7	TGTGCCAGCAGTGGACAGGGCCACGAGCAGTACTTC	CASSGQGHEQYF
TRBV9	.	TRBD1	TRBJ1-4	TGTGCCAGCAGCGATGACAGGGGTGGGATGCTGTTTTTT	CASSDDRGGMLFF
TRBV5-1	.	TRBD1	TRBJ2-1	TGCGCCAGCGGGACAGGGGTCAGTAACAATGAGCAGTTCTTC	CASGTGVSNNEQFF
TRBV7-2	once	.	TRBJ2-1	TGTGCCAGCAGCTTAGTTGGGGACAAGTACTACAATGAGCAGTTCTTC	CASSLVGDKYYNEQFF
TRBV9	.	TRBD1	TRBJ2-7	TGTGCCAGCAGCAGGACAGGCCTCTCCTACGAGCAGTACTTC	CASSRTGLSYEQYF